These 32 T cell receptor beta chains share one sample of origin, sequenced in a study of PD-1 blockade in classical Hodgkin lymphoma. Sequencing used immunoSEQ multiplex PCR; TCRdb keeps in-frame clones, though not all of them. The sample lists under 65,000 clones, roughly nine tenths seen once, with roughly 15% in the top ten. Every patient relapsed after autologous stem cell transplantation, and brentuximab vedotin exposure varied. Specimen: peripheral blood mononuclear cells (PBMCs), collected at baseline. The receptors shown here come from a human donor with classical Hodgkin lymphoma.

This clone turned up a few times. This chain's CDR3 is CAWSVTSGKAFF. The CDR3 nucleotides are TGTGCCTGGAGTGTAACCTCGGGGAAGGCTTTCTTT. The genes are TRBV30 and TRBJ1-1; D is ambiguous. Germline lookup yields CDR1 GTSNPN and CDR2 SVGIG (reference sequence). The V end was cut by 0 bases, the J end by 11 bases, with 13 bases between. The CDR3 totals 12 residues.

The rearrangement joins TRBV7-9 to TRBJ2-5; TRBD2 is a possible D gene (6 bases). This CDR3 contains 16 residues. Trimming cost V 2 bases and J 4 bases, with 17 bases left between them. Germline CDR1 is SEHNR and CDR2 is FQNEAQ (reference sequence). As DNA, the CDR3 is TGTGCCAGCAGCTTATTGAGAGGGACTGGTGGAGAGACCCAGTACTTC. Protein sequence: CASSLLRGTGGETQYF. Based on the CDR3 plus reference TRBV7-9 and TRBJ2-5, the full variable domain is DTGVSQNPRHKITKRGQNVTFRCDPISEHNRLYWYRQTLGQGPEFLTYFQNEAQLEKSRLLSDRFSAERPKGSFSTLEIQRTEQGDSAMYLCASSLLRGTGGETQYFGPGTRLLVL.

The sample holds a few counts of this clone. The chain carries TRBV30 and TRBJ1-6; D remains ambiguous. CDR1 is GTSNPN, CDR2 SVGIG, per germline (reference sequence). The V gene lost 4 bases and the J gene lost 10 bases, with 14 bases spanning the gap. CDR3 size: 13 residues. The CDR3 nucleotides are TGTGCCTGGAATCAGGCGGACCCCTCACCCCTCCACTTT. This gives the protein CAWNQADPSPLHF. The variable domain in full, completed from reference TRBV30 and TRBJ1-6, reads SQTIHQWPATLVQPVGSPLSLECTVEGTSNPNLYWYRQAAGRGLQLLFYSVGIGQISSEVPQNLSASRPQDRQFILSSKKLLLSDSGFYLCAWNQADPSPLHFGNGTRLTVT.

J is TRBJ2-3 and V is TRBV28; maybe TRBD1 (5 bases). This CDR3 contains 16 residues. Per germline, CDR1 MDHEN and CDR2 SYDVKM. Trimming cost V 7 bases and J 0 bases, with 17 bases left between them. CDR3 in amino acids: CASTPPGHHSTDTQYF. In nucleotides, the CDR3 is TGTGCCAGCACCCCCCCCGGACATCATAGCACAGATACGCAGTATTTT.

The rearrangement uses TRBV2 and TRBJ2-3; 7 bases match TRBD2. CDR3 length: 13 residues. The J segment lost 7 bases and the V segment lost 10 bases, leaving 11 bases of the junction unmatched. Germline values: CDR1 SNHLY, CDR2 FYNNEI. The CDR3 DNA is TGTGCCAAATTAGACCCCGGGAGGAATACGCAGTATTTT. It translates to CAKLDPGRNTQYF.

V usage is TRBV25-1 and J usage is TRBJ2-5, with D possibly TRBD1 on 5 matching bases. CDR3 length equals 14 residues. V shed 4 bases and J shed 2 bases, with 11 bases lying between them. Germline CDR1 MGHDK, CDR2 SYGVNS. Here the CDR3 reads CASSGQGTQETQYF. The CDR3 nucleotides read TGTGCCAGCAGTGGGCAGGGAACACAAGAGACCCAGTACTTC.

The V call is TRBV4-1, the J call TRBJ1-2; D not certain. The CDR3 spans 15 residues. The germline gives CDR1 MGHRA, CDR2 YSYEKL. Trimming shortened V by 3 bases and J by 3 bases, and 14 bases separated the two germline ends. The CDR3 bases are TGCGCCAGCAGCCATACGGACCTCGCCGACTATGGCTACACCTTC. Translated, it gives CASSHTDLADYGYTF.

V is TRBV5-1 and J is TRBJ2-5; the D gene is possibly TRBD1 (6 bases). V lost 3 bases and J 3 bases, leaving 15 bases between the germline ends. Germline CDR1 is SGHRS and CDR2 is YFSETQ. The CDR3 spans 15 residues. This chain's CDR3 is CASSWVTRQEETQYF. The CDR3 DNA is TGCGCCAGCAGCTGGGTGACCCGACAGGAAGAGACCCAGTACTTC.

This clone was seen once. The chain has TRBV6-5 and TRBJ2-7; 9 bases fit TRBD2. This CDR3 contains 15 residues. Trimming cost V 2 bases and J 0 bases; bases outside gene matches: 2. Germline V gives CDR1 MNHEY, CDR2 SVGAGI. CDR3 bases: TGTGCCAGCAGTTACCTAGCGGGGAGCTCCTACGAGCAGTACTTC. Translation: CASSYLAGSSYEQYF.

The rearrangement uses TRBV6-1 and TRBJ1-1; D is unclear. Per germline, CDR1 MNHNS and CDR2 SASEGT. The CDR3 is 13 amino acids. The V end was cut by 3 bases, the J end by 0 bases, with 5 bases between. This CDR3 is CASSDRMNTEAFF. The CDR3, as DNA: TGTGCCAGCAGTGACAGGATGAACACTGAAGCTTTCTTT.

The CDR3 loop reads CASSLSGGAVGELFF. CDR3 DNA: TGTGCCAGCAGTTTGAGCGGGGGGGCCGTCGGGGAGCTGTTTTTT. V gene TRBV2 combines with J gene TRBJ2-2; TRBD2 agrees at 10 bases. The ends lost 5 bases at V and 7 bases at J; junction bases unmatched: 7. Germline-derived CDR1 and CDR2 are SNHLY and FYNNEI. The CDR3 has 15 residues.

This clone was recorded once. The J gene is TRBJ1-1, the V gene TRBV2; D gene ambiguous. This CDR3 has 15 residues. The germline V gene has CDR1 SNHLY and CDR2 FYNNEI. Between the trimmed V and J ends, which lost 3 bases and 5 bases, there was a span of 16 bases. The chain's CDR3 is CASSEEVVGETEAFF. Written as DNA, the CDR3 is TGTGCCAGCAGTGAGGAGGTTGTCGGGGAGACTGAAGCTTTCTTT.

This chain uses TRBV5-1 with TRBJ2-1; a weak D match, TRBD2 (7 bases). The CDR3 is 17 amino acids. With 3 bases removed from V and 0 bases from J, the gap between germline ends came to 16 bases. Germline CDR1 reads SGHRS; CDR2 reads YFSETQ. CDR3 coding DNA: TGCGCCAGCAGCTCATGGGGGGGCTCTAGCTCCTACAATGAGCAGTTCTTC. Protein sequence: CASSSWGGSSSYNEQFF.

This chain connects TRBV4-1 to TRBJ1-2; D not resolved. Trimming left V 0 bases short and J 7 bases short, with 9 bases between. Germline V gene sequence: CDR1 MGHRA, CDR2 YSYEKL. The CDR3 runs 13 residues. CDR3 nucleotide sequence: TGCGCCAGCAGCCAAGAGGTCAGAGGTGGCTACACCTTC. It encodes CASSQEVRGGYTF.

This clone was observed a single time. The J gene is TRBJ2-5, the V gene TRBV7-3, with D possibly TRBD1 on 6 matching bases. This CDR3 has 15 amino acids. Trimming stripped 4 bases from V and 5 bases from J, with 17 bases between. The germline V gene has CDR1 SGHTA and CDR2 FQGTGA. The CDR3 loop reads CASSSGVGWWETQYF. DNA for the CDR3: TGTGCCAGCAGCTCAGGGGTGGGATGGTGGGAGACCCAGTACTTC. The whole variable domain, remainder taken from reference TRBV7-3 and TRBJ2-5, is GAGVSQTPSNKVTEKGKYVELRCDPISGHTALYWYRQSLGQGPEFLIYFQGTGAADDSGLPNDRFFAVRPEGSVSTLKIQRTERGDSAVYLCASSSGVGWWETQYFGPGTRLLVL.

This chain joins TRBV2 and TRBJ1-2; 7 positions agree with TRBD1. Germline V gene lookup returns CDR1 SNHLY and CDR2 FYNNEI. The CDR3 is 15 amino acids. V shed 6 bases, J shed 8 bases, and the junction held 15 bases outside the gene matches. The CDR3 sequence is CASSVTGMSYGGYTF. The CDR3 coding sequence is TGTGCCAGCAGCGTGACAGGGATGAGCTACGGAGGCTACACCTTC.

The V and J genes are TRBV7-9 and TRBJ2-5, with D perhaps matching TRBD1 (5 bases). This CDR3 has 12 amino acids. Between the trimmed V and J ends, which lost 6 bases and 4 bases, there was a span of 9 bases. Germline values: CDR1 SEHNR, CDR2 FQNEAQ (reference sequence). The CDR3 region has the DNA TGTGCCAGCAGTCCAGGGTCAGAGACCCAGTACTTC. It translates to CASSPGSETQYF.

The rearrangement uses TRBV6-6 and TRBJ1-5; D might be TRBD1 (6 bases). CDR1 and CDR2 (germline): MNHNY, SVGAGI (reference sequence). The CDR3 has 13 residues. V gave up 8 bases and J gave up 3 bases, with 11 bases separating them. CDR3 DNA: TGTGCCAGCTCCCAGGGGCCCAATCAGCCCCAGCATTTT. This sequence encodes CASSQGPNQPQHF.

The CDR3 region is CASSSDGTTYGYTF. The CDR3, as DNA: TGCGCCAGCAGTTCGGACGGGACAACATATGGCTACACCTTC. The chain couples TRBV5-1 to TRBJ1-2; possibly TRBD1 for D (6 bases). V was pared by 5 bases and J by 5 bases, with 16 bases between. Germline V lookup: CDR1 SGHRS, CDR2 YFSETQ. The CDR3 spans 14 residues. Looking up the rest from reference TRBV5-1 and TRBJ1-2 gives the full variable domain: KAGVTQTPRYLIKTRGQQVTLSCSPISGHRSVSWYQQTPGQGLQFLFEYFSETQRNKGNFPGRFSGRQFSNSRSEMNVSTLELGDSALYLCASSSDGTTYGYTFGSGTRLTVV.

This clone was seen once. As DNA, the CDR3 is TGTGCCAGCAGTTTAGGAGGCCCAAGGTTACTGTTTTTT. It is translated as CASSLGGPRLLFF. This chain connects TRBV28 to TRBJ1-4; no definite D call. V was pared by 2 bases and J by 13 bases, with 14 bases between. The CDR3 sequence is 13 residues long. Germline-derived CDR1 and CDR2 are MDHEN and SYDVKM.

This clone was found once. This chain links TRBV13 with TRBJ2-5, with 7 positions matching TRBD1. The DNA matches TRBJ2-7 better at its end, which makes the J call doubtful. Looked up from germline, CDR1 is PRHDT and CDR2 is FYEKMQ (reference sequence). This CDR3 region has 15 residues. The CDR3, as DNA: TGTGCCAGCAGCTTAGGCCCGGGACAGACTTACGAGCAGTACTTC. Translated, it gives CASSLGPGQTYEQYF.

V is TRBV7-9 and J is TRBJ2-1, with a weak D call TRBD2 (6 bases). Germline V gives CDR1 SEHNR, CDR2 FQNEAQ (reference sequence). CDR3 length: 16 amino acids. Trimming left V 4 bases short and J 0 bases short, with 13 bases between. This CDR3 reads CASSSKEGRSYNEQFF. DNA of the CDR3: TGTGCCAGCAGCTCAAAGGAGGGACGCTCCTACAATGAGCAGTTCTTC. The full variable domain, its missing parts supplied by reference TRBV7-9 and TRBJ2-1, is DTGVSQNPRHKITKRGQNVTFRCDPISEHNRLYWYRQTLGQGPEFLTYFQNEAQLEKSRLLSDRFSAERPKGSFSTLEIQRTEQGDSAMYLCASSSKEGRSYNEQFFGPGTRLTVL.

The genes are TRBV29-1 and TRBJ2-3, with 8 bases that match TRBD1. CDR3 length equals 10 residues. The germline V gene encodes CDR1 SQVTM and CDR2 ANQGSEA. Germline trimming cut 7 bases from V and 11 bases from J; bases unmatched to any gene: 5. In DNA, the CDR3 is TGCAGCGCGGGGACAGGAGGGCAGTATTTT. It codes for CSAGTGGQYF.

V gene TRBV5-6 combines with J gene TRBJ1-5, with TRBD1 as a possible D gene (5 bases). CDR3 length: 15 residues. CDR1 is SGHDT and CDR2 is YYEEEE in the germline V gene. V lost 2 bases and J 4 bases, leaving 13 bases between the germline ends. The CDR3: CASSFSRGGNQPQHF. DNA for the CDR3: TGTGCCAGCAGCTTCTCAAGGGGCGGGAATCAGCCCCAGCATTTT.

CDR3 sequence: CASSLGTEAFF. In DNA form, the CDR3 reads TGCGCCAGCAGCTTGGGGACTGAAGCTTTCTTT. This rearrangement joins TRBV5-1 to TRBJ1-1; D not certain. The germline V and J ends were trimmed by 0 bases and 5 bases, with 2 bases remaining between them. Per the germline V gene, CDR1 is SGHRS and CDR2 is YFSETQ. This CDR3 has 11 amino acids. Complete variable domain (other parts from reference TRBV5-1 and TRBJ1-1): KAGVTQTPRYLIKTRGQQVTLSCSPISGHRSVSWYQQTPGQGLQFLFEYFSETQRNKGNFPGRFSGRQFSNSRSEMNVSTLELGDSALYLCASSLGTEAFFGQGTRLTVV.

The CDR3 spells CASRTGSEETQYF. CDR3 nucleotide sequence: TGTGCCAGCAGGACAGGGTCGGAAGAGACCCAGTACTTC. The rearrangement joins TRBV6-5 to TRBJ2-5; 7 bases fit TRBD1. The CDR3 contains 13 residues. CDR1 is MNHEY, CDR2 SVGAGI, per germline. The ends lost 6 bases at V and 3 bases at J; junction bases unmatched: 4.

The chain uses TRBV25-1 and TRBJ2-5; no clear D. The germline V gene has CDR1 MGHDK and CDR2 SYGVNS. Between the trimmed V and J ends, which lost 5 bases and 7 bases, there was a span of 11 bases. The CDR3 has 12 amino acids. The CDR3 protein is CASSQSLGTQYF. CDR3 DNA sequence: TGTGCCAGCAGTCAATCTTTAGGGACCCAGTACTTC.

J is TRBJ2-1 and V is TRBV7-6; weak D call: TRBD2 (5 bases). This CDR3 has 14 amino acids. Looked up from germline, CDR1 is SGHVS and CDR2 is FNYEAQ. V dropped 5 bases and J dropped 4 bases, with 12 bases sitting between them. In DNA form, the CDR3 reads TGTGCCAGCAGCCATGACGGACTTTACAATGAGCAGTTCTTC. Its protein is CASSHDGLYNEQFF.

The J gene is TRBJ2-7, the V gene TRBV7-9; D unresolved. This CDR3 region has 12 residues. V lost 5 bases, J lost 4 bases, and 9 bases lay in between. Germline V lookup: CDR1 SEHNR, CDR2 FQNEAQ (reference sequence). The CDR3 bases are TGTGCCAGCAGCCCCTTGGGGTACGAGCAGTACTTC. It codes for CASSPLGYEQYF.

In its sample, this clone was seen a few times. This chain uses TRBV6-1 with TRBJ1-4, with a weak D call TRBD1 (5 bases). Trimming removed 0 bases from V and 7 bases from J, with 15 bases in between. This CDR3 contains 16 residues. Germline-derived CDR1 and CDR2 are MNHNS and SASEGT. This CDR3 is CASSEAFGQGSEKLFF. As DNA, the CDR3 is TGTGCCAGCAGTGAAGCTTTCGGGCAGGGAAGTGAAAAACTGTTTTTT.

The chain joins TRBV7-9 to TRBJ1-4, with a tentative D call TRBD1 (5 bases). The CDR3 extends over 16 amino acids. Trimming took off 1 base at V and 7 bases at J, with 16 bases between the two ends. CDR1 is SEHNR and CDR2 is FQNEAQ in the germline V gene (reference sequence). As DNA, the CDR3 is TGTGCCAGCAGCTTAGAGGTCGCAGGGCCAACTGAAAAACTGTTTTTT. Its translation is CASSLEVAGPTEKLFF.

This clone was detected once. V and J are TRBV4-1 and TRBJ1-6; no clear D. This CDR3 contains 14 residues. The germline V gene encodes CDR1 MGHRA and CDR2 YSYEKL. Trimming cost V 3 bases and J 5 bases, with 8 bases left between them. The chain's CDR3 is CASSHQTNNSPLHF. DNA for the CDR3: TGCGCCAGCAGCCACCAGACTAATAATTCACCCCTCCACTTT.